The 29 T cell receptor beta chains below all came from one sample that was sequenced in a study of blood T cell repertoires in COVID-19. TCRdb keeps only in-frame clones here, not all; method: immunoSEQ multiplex PCR. The repertoire consists of over 250,000 clones, with approximately 88% occurring once and the leading ten covering about 8.9%. Sequencing was performed on PBMCs or T cells enriched from blood (not recorded which). These receptors originate from a woman aged 18-29 years who had recovered from COVID-19.

This clone has a handful of counts. J is TRBJ2-3 and V is TRBV7-3, with 8 bases matching TRBD2. Germline V lookup: CDR1 SGHTA, CDR2 FQGTGA. V was clipped by 1 base and J by 4 bases; unmatched bases: 4. CDR3 length: 15 amino acids. This chain's CDR3 is CASSLMSGSPDTQYF. The CDR3 region has the DNA TGTGCCAGCAGCTTAATGAGCGGGAGCCCAGATACGCAGTATTTT.

The chain recombines TRBV7-3 with TRBJ2-5, with D perhaps matching TRBD2 (6 bases). This CDR3 has 13 residues. Germline CDR1 and CDR2: SGHTA and FQGTGA. The V end lost 2 bases, the J end lost 3 bases, and 7 bases lay between the germline ends. The CDR3 region has the DNA TGTGCCAGCAGCTTAGGCGGGGAAGAGACCCAGTACTTC. Amino acids: CASSLGGEETQYF.

CDR3 region: CSASGGDGAFF. The CDR3 DNA is TGCAGTGCTAGTGGGGGGGATGGGGCTTTCTTT. V and J are TRBV20-1 and TRBJ1-1; the D gene is possibly TRBD1 (5 bases). The CDR3 has 11 residues. Trimming cost V 3 bases and J 11 bases, with 13 bases left between them. Germline CDR1 reads DFQATT; CDR2 reads SNEGSKA (reference sequence).

This clone was observed a single time. The rearrangement links TRBV9 to TRBJ2-2, with a weak D call TRBD1 (6 bases). Trimming pared 0 bases from V and 5 bases from J, leaving 17 bases between. The germline V gene encodes CDR1 SGDLS and CDR2 YYNGEE. The CDR3 is 17 amino acids. In DNA, the CDR3 is TGTGCCAGCAGCGTAGAACTTCGGGGTAGGGGGACCGGGGAGCTGTTTTTT. This gives the protein CASSVELRGRGTGELFF.

This clone has only a few counts. The V and J genes are TRBV6-1 and TRBJ1-4; D possibly corresponds to TRBD1 (5 bases). Germline-derived CDR1 and CDR2 are MNHNS and SASEGT. Trimming pared 2 bases from V and 16 bases from J, leaving 17 bases between. This CDR3 is 13 amino acids long. The CDR3: CASSEIDGAVRFF. CDR3 DNA: TGTGCCAGCAGTGAAATAGATGGGGCAGTCCGGTTTTTT.

This clone has just one count. The rearrangement links TRBV11-2 to TRBJ2-2; maybe TRBD2 (5 bases). The CDR3 runs 18 residues. The germline CDR1 and CDR2 sequences are SGHAT and FQNNGV. V gave up 2 bases and J gave up 6 bases, with 22 bases separating them. In nucleotides, the CDR3 is TGTGCCAGCAGCTTATTTATTGATAAGCTAGCCCGCTCCGGGGAGCTGTTTTTT. Amino acid sequence: CASSLFIDKLARSGELFF.

This chain uses TRBV6-6 with TRBJ2-7; a weak D match, TRBD1 (6 bases). Trimming shortened V by 5 bases and J by 4 bases, and 12 bases separated the two germline ends. This CDR3 region has 13 residues. Germline CDR1 reads MNHNY; CDR2 reads SVGAGI (reference sequence). The CDR3, as DNA: TGTGCCAGCAGTCTACCTCAGGGGTACGAGCAGTACTTC. It specifies CASSLPQGYEQYF.

The CDR3: CASSLQGPHSGNTIYF. In DNA, the CDR3 is TGTGCCAGCAGTTTACAGGGGCCTCACTCTGGAAACACCATATATTTT. The rearrangement uses TRBV28 and TRBJ1-3; possibly TRBD1 for D (6 bases). Trimming took 2 bases from V and 0 from J, leaving 11 bases between them. Germline loops: CDR1 MDHEN, CDR2 SYDVKM. CDR3 size: 16 residues.

The chain has TRBV19 and TRBJ2-7; 9 bases map to TRBD1. CDR3 length equals 14 residues. V shed 4 bases, J shed 6 bases, and the junction held 7 bases outside the gene matches. Germline V gene lookup returns CDR1 LNHDA and CDR2 SQIVND (reference sequence). The CDR3 region has the DNA TGTGCCAGTAGTAGGTACAGGGGGCTGGGCGAGCAGTACTTC. Translation gives CASSRYRGLGEQYF.

V and J are TRBV7-9 and TRBJ2-3; 10 positions agree with TRBD2. There are 15 residues in the CDR3. The V and J ends lost 5 bases and 0 bases, in that order; junction bases with no gene match: 2. Looked up from germline, CDR1 is SEHNR and CDR2 is FQNEAQ (reference sequence). CDR3 sequence (DNA): TGTGCCAGCAGCCCGGGACTAGCGAGCACAGATACGCAGTATTTT. This codes for CASSPGLASTDTQYF.

The chain has TRBV28 and TRBJ2-1; D gene uncertain. V was trimmed by 6 bases and J by 5 bases, leaving 5 bases between them. The CDR3 runs to 11 residues. Germline CDR1 and CDR2: MDHEN and SYDVKM. CDR3 nucleotide sequence: TGTGCCAGCAGCCCCAACAATGAGCAGTTCTTC. This codes for CASSPNNEQFF.

The V gene is TRBV6-5, the J gene TRBJ2-2, with 7 nucleotides matching TRBD2. Germline lookup yields CDR1 MNHEY and CDR2 SVGAGI. V lost 6 bases and J lost 9; bases outside the gene matches: 10. The CDR3 is 14 residues long. The CDR3 spells CASRSGNDPRELFF. In nucleotides, the CDR3 is TGTGCCAGCAGGAGCGGGAACGACCCGAGGGAGCTGTTTTTT.

A single count supports this clone. This chain links TRBV7-9 with TRBJ1-2; D gene ambiguous. The CDR3 runs to 13 residues. Germline V gene sequence: CDR1 SEHNR, CDR2 FQNEAQ (reference sequence). Deletions cut 3 bases from V and 0 bases from J, with 5 bases between. The DNA for the CDR3 is TGTGCCAGCAGCTTGGCCACTAACTATGGCTACACCTTC. It codes for CASSLATNYGYTF.

The chain links TRBV6-4 to TRBJ2-1, with TRBD2 identical over 8 bases. V shed 6 bases, J shed 8 bases, and the junction held 12 bases outside the gene matches. The CDR3 consists of 15 residues. The germline CDR1 and CDR2 sequences are MRHNA and SNTAGT. Here the CDR3 reads CASSPKSGSIDEQFF. In nucleotides, the CDR3 is TGTGCCAGCAGCCCCAAAAGCGGGAGTATCGATGAGCAGTTCTTC.

The chain joins TRBV5-1 to TRBJ2-2; 9 bases fit TRBD2. This CDR3 is 14 amino acids long. CDR1 is SGHRS, CDR2 YFSETQ, per germline. The ends lost 6 bases at V and 5 bases at J; junction bases unmatched: 5. CDR3 in amino acids: CASNGGGATGELFF. The CDR3 bases are TGCGCCAGCAACGGCGGGGGGGCGACCGGGGAGCTGTTTTTT.

The chain links TRBV29-1 to TRBJ2-3; TRBD1 aligns across 11 bases. The germline CDR1 and CDR2 sequences are SQVTM and ANQGSEA. V was clipped by 8 bases and J by 1 base; unmatched bases: 8. The CDR3 covers 15 residues. CDR3 DNA sequence: TGCAGCATAAAAAAGGGACAGGGGGGCACAGATACGCAGTATTTT. This encodes CSIKKGQGGTDTQYF.

The chain employs TRBV3-1 (or the pseudogene TRBV3-2) and TRBJ1-2; TRBD1 agrees at 8 bases. The germline V gene has CDR1 LGHDT and CDR2 YNNKEL (reference sequence). J was trimmed by 0 bases and V by 4 bases; bases with no gene match: 7. The CDR3 totals 16 residues. CDR3 sequence (DNA): TGTGCCAGCAGCCCTCCGGGACAGGAAACTAACTATGGCTACACCTTC. It codes for CASSPPGQETNYGYTF.

The chain links TRBV2 to TRBJ1-4; 9 bases align to TRBD1. This CDR3 spans 14 amino acids. CDR1 is SNHLY and CDR2 is FYNNEI in the germline V gene. V gave up 7 bases and J gave up 5 bases; unmatched junction bases: 5. The CDR3 spells CASIRDRANEKLFF. The CDR3 region has the DNA TGTGCCAGCATCCGGGACAGGGCAAATGAAAAACTGTTTTTT.

This chain links TRBV7-2 with TRBJ2-3, with 7 bases that match TRBD1. CDR3 length: 17 residues. J lost 0 bases, V lost 4 bases, and 10 bases had no gene match. Germline V gene sequence: CDR1 SGHTA, CDR2 FQGNSA. CDR3 protein: CASSSERTGPSTDTQYF. CDR3 DNA: TGTGCCAGCAGCTCGGAGAGGACAGGACCTAGCACAGATACGCAGTATTTT.

CDR3 region: CASSHLITGYYGYTF. In DNA form, the CDR3 reads TGCGCCAGCAGCCACTTAATCACAGGATACTATGGCTACACCTTC. The rearrangement uses TRBV4-1 and TRBJ1-2; TRBD1 might be the D (5 bases). Germline CDR1 reads MGHRA; CDR2 reads YSYEKL. Trimming left V 3 bases short and J 3 bases short, with 14 bases between. CDR3 length: 15 amino acids.

The rearrangement joins TRBV19 to TRBJ1-5; D remains ambiguous. V was cut by 5 bases and J by 4 bases, with 12 bases left in between. This CDR3 comprises 14 residues. Germline V lookup: CDR1 LNHDA, CDR2 SQIVND (reference sequence). CDR3 sequence (DNA): TGTGCCAGTAGTCTACCACAGTGGAATCAGCCCCAGCATTTT. As protein: CASSLPQWNQPQHF.

The chain links TRBV7-9 to TRBJ2-2, with D possibly matching TRBD2 (6 bases). V lost 5 bases to trimming and J lost 5 bases, with 12 bases between them. This CDR3 comprises 14 residues. Per the germline V gene, CDR1 is SEHNR and CDR2 is FQNEAQ (reference sequence). CDR3 DNA: TGTGCCAGCAGCGCAACTAGCTATACCGGGGAGCTGTTTTTT. It is translated as CASSATSYTGELFF.

The rearrangement links TRBV10-3 to TRBJ1-1; 7 nucleotides line up with TRBD1. The CDR3 totals 13 residues. Germline-derived CDR1 and CDR2 are ENHRY and SYGVKD. Losses at the gene ends were 3 bases for V and 5 bases for J; bases not matched to a gene: 3. Here the CDR3 reads CAISERQGTEAFF. CDR3 DNA: TGTGCCATCAGTGAAAGACAGGGAACTGAAGCTTTCTTT.

V and J are TRBV6-1 and TRBJ1-2; D is ambiguous. Germline-derived CDR1 and CDR2 are MNHNS and SASEGT. Between the trimmed V and J ends, which lost 3 bases and 0 bases, there was a span of 8 bases. The CDR3 runs to 14 residues. The CDR3 region has the DNA TGTGCCAGCAGTGAGGGGAGGGCTAACTATGGCTACACCTTC. Amino acid sequence: CASSEGRANYGYTF.

The chain has TRBV12-3 or TRBV12-4 and TRBJ1-2; D not certain. This CDR3 is 13 amino acids long. Trimming cost V 4 bases and J 7 bases, with 13 bases left between them. CDR3 nucleotides: TGTGCCAGCAGTTCCCCCCGTGGGAGTGGCTACACCTTC. This translates into CASSSPRGSGYTF.

Here the CDR3 reads CASSLGQGAPAAGYTF. Written as DNA, the CDR3 is TGTGCCAGCAGCTTGGGACAGGGAGCCCCGGCGGCCGGCTACACCTTC. V and J are TRBV7-9 and TRBJ1-2; TRBD1 matches 9 bases. Germline CDR1 is SEHNR and CDR2 is FQNEAQ (reference sequence). V gave up 3 bases and J gave up 8 bases; unmatched junction bases: 13. The CDR3 contains 16 residues.

This clone was found a few times. V is TRBV7-2 and J is TRBJ1-1; 9 nucleotides match TRBD1. CDR1 SGHTA and CDR2 FQGNSA come from the germline V gene. This CDR3 is 14 amino acids long. After removal of 5 bases from V and 3 bases from J, the junction contained 4 bases not matched to a gene. As DNA, the CDR3 is TGTGCCAGCAGCCCCCGGGACAGGGACACTGAAGCTTTCTTT. Translated: CASSPRDRDTEAFF.

The chain recombines TRBV6-4 with TRBJ2-2; 9 bases map to TRBD2. Germline-derived CDR1 and CDR2 are MRHNA and SNTAGT. The junction had 0 bases not matched to a gene; V was cut back by 2 bases and J by 2 bases. The CDR3 runs 15 residues. CDR3 loop: CASSDGTSNTGELFF. For the CDR3, the DNA is TGTGCCAGCAGTGACGGGACTAGCAACACCGGGGAGCTGTTTTTT.

This chain uses TRBV7-9 with TRBJ1-1; 8 bases agree with TRBD1. The CDR3 runs 11 residues. V lost 3 bases to trimming and J lost 12 bases; unmatched junction nucleotides: 3. Germline CDR1 and CDR2: SEHNR and FQNEAQ (reference sequence). CDR3 sequence: CASSLGQVTFF. The CDR3 DNA sequence: TGTGCCAGCAGCTTGGGACAGGTAACTTTCTTT.